Below are 8 T cell receptor beta chains sequenced from a single sample in a study of blood T cell repertoires in COVID-19. Using immunoSEQ multiplex PCR, the repertoire was profiled, and TCRdb retains in-frame clones only, with some absent. The sample lists fewer than 250,000 clones, about four fifths occurring once. Sequences were obtained from PBMCs or T cells enriched from blood (not recorded which). The receptors shown here come from a woman aged 35 to 49 who had been exposed to COVID-19.

The V gene is TRBV10-3, the J gene TRBJ1-2; D is unresolved. CDR3 length equals 14 residues. Germline CDR1 reads ENHRY; CDR2 reads SYGVKD. The ends were cut back, 0 bases at V and 8 bases at J, with 13 bases in the middle. The CDR3 nucleotides read TGTGCCATCAGTGAGTCGATTCCGGAGTCCGGCTACACCTTC. This sequence encodes CAISESIPESGYTF.

The genes are TRBV12-3 or TRBV12-4 and TRBJ1-2, with D tentatively TRBD1 (6 bases). V lost 5 bases to trimming and J lost 4 bases, with 11 bases between them. This CDR3 spans 13 amino acids. The CDR3 coding sequence is TGTGCCAGCAGTACGACAGGCCCCTATGGCTACACCTTC. Amino acid sequence: CASSTTGPYGYTF.

The chain links TRBV7-2 to TRBJ2-7, with D tentatively TRBD2 (6 bases). V was cut by 6 bases and J by 0 bases, with 15 bases left in between. This CDR3 has 15 amino acids. CDR1 is SGHTA, CDR2 FQGNSA, per germline. The CDR3 DNA reads TGTGCCAGCAGTAGGGCGGGGCCAAGCTCCTACGAGCAGTACTTC. This encodes CASSRAGPSSYEQYF.

The gene calls are TRBV28 and TRBJ1-4; D is perhaps TRBD1 (5 bases). V was cut by 6 bases and J by 11 bases, with 10 bases left in between. Germline V gene lookup returns CDR1 MDHEN and CDR2 SYDVKM. This CDR3 comprises 11 residues. The CDR3 DNA reads as TGTGCCAGCAGCCAGGACACCAAACTGTTTTTT. Its protein is CASSQDTKLFF.

The chain couples TRBV3-1 (or the pseudogene TRBV3-2) to TRBJ2-1, with TRBD2 matching 9 bases. Germline CDR1 LGHDT, CDR2 YNNKEL (reference sequence). J gave up 9 bases and V 2 bases, and 8 bases lay outside the gene matches. This CDR3 has 15 residues. CDR3 bases: TGTGCCAGCAGCCAACAAGGCGGGGGGGCTAGTGAGCAGTTCTTC. This translates into CASSQQGGGASEQFF.

CDR3 residues: CSASGQGLETQYF. As DNA, the CDR3 is TGCAGTGCTAGTGGACAGGGGCTTGAGACCCAGTACTTC. This chain links TRBV20-1 with TRBJ2-5, with 9 bases aligning to TRBD1. Unmatched junction bases numbered 4, after V lost 3 bases and J lost 5 bases. Germline CDR1 DFQATT, CDR2 SNEGSKA (reference sequence). This CDR3 region has 13 residues.

V is TRBV2 and J is TRBJ2-2, with D maybe TRBD1 (6 bases). This CDR3 is 15 amino acids long. V shed 5 bases and J shed 2 bases, with 12 bases lying between them. Germline CDR1 reads SNHLY; CDR2 reads FYNNEI. The CDR3 sequence is CASSPQGHNTGELFF. The CDR3 DNA sequence: TGTGCCAGCAGTCCTCAGGGACACAACACCGGGGAGCTGTTTTTT.

The rearrangement links TRBV6-2 or TRBV6-3 to TRBJ1-5; tentative D call: TRBD1 (5 bases). The ends were cut back, 2 bases at V and 5 bases at J, with 10 bases in the middle. The CDR3 is 14 residues long. The germline V gene encodes CDR1 MNHEY and CDR2 SVGEGT. The DNA of the CDR3 is TGTGCCAGCAGTTACATGGGGGGAGATCAGCCCCAGCATTTT. Translating gives CASSYMGGDQPQHF.